The 22 T cell receptor beta chains reported below all come from one sample, sequenced in a study of shared clonotypes between healthy human individuals. Produced via immunoSEQ multiplex PCR; TCRdb's table is partial and in-frame only. The sample holds hundreds of thousands of clones, roughly 70% seen once. The specimen sequenced was memory CD4+ T cells sorted from blood. Subset specified: CD45RA-negative fraction. These receptors originate from a woman under 40 in good health.

This clone occurred once. This rearrangement joins TRBV14 to TRBJ1-1; 11 bases map to TRBD1. The V segment lost 4 bases and the J segment 4 bases; nucleotides outside the gene matches: 8. The CDR3 loop spans 16 amino acids. Germline CDR1 SGHDN, CDR2 FVKESK. CDR3 coding DNA: TGTGCCAGCAGCCGGAGGACAGGGGGCTGGGGCACTGAAGCTTTCTTT. This translates into CASSRRTGGWGTEAFF.

This clone was found a few times. The rearrangement uses TRBV27 and TRBJ2-2, with D perhaps matching TRBD1 (6 bases). This CDR3 is built from 16 residues. Trimming removed 6 bases at V and 3 bases at J, with 17 bases between. The V gene's germline CDR1 is MNHEY and CDR2 SMNVEV (reference sequence). This CDR3 is CASRGSAGTHTGELFF. In DNA form, the CDR3 reads TGTGCCAGCAGAGGATCCGCCGGGACACACACCGGGGAGCTGTTTTTT.

V and J are TRBV5-1 and TRBJ2-1; TRBD1 agrees at 7 bases. The CDR3 is 17 residues long. Trimming took 4 bases from V and 2 from J; bases not matched to a gene: 12. Germline CDR1 and CDR2: SGHRS and YFSETQ. In DNA form, the CDR3 reads TGCGCCAGCAGCGGGCCCGGGACAGTCCGAACCTACAATGAGCAGTTCTTC. As protein: CASSGPGTVRTYNEQFF.

This sequence joins TRBV6-1 and TRBJ1-3; D unresolved. The CDR3 sequence is 16 residues long. CDR1 and CDR2 from the germline V gene are MNHNS and SASEGT. V lost 4 bases, J lost 0 bases, and 13 bases lay in between. The CDR3 loop reads CASSVKRPSSGNTIYF. The CDR3 nucleotides read TGTGCCAGCAGTGTTAAACGTCCTAGCTCTGGAAACACCATATATTTT.

This clone has only a few counts. The gene calls are TRBV15 and TRBJ2-2, with TRBD1 identical over 11 bases. Germline V gives CDR1 LNHNV, CDR2 YYDKDF (reference sequence). The CDR3 length is 16 residues. V shed 1 base and J 9 bases; nucleotides not matched to a gene: 7. The CDR3 reads CATSRGGTGGVRELFF. CDR3 in DNA: TGTGCCACCAGCAGAGGAGGGACAGGGGGAGTCAGGGAGCTGTTTTTT.

The CDR3 is CASSIGTGGMIDNEQFF. The CDR3 DNA follows: TGTGCCAGTAGTATAGGGACAGGGGGCATGATTGACAATGAGCAGTTCTTC. The genes are TRBV19 and TRBJ2-1; TRBD1 agrees at 11 bases. V shed 1 base and J 5 bases; nucleotides not matched to a gene: 7. Germline loops: CDR1 LNHDA, CDR2 SQIVND (reference sequence). The CDR3 has 17 amino acids. The full variable domain, in which reference TRBV19 and TRBJ2-1 provide the parts outside the CDR3, is DGGITQSPKYLFRKEGQNVTLSCEQNLNHDAMYWYRQDPGQGLRLIYYSQIVNDFQKGDIAEGYSVSREKKESFPLTVTSAQKNPTAFYLCASSIGTGGMIDNEQFFGPGTRLTVL.

The J gene is TRBJ2-7, the V gene TRBV7-2, with D possibly being TRBD1 (6 bases). The V end lost 4 bases, the J end lost 4 bases, and 11 bases lay between the germline ends. Germline V gene data show CDR1 as SGHTA and CDR2 as FQGNSA. The CDR3 covers 13 residues. The CDR3 DNA reads as TGTGCCAGCAGCTCAGACCAGGGGTACGAGCAGTACTTC. It specifies CASSSDQGYEQYF.

There are a few counts of this clone. This sample includes further DNA sequences coding for the same CDR3. This chain links TRBV18 with TRBJ1-3, with D hard to call. CDR3 length equals 14 residues. The V end lost 2 bases, the J end lost 0 bases, and 5 bases lay between the germline ends. The V gene's germline CDR1 is KGHSH and CDR2 LQKENI. The DNA for the CDR3 is TGTGCCAGCTCACCAGGGAGCTCTGGAAACACCATATATTTT. This gives the protein CASSPGSSGNTIYF. Together with reference TRBV18 and TRBJ1-3, the CDR3 gives the full variable domain: NAGVMQNPRHLVRRRGQEARLRCSPMKGHSHVYWYRQLPEEGLKFMVYLQKENIIDESGMPKERFSAEFPKEGPSILRIQQVVRGDSAAYFCASSPGSSGNTIYFGEGSWLTVV.

The chain has TRBV11-1 and TRBJ2-7, with a weak D call TRBD2 (5 bases). Trimming cost V 7 bases and J 5 bases, with 24 bases left between them. The germline gives CDR1 SGHAT, CDR2 FQDESV (reference sequence). This CDR3 has 16 amino acids. The CDR3 coding sequence is TGTGCCAGCACCCAAACCCGTTCCAGCGGTACTCACGAGCAGTACTTC. Residues: CASTQTRSSGTHEQYF.

The chain is built from TRBV4-2 and TRBJ1-2, with no clear D. With 1 base removed from V and 4 bases from J, the gap between germline ends came to 16 bases. This CDR3 spans 16 amino acids. The V gene's germline CDR1 is LGHNA and CDR2 YNFKEQ. The CDR3 here is CASSQGTTAQLYGYTF. The CDR3 nucleotides read TGTGCCAGCAGCCAAGGCACAACGGCTCAACTCTATGGCTACACCTTC.

The chain employs TRBV6-5 and TRBJ1-6, with D perhaps TRBD1 (5 bases). Germline CDR1 is MNHEY and CDR2 is SVGAGI. This CDR3 is built from 15 residues. Trimming cost V 6 bases and J 9 bases, with 18 bases left between them. The CDR3 DNA sequence: TGTGCCAGCAGCCGCCGAGGACAAAGGAGTTCACCCCTCCACTTT. As protein: CASSRRGQRSSPLHF.

This clone turned up a few times. The chain employs TRBV7-9 and TRBJ1-2; possible D gene TRBD1, 6 bases. The CDR3 is 15 residues long. Germline V lookup: CDR1 SEHNR, CDR2 FQNEAQ (reference sequence). Trimming left V 1 base short and J 8 bases short, with 17 bases between. The CDR3 region has the DNA TGTGCCAGCAGCTTAGGGGGACAACAGGGTTTCGGCTACACCTTC. It codes for CASSLGGQQGFGYTF.

The J gene is TRBJ2-7, the V gene TRBV29-1, with 7 bases lining up with TRBD1. The V gene end was trimmed by 5 bases and the J gene end by 7 bases; junction bases not matched to a gene: 11. Looked up from germline, CDR1 is SQVTM and CDR2 is ANQGSEA. The CDR3 consists of 13 residues. CDR3 DNA sequence: TGCAGCGTTTTCGGACAGGCGGGTTTGGAGCAGTACTTC. Encoded protein: CSVFGQAGLEQYF.

This chain uses TRBV19 with TRBJ2-3, with D possibly TRBD1 on 7 matching bases. Trimming shortened V by 6 bases and J by 1 base, and 23 bases separated the two germline ends. The germline gives CDR1 LNHDA, CDR2 SQIVND (reference sequence). This CDR3 has 18 amino acids. In DNA, the CDR3 is TGTGCCAGTAGGAAAACGCCCGGGACAGTAGCGGGCACAGATACGCAGTATTTT. Its protein product is CASRKTPGTVAGTDTQYF.

Only a few counts were recorded for this clone. The rearrangement links TRBV5-5 to TRBJ1-3; D uncertain. Looked up from germline, CDR1 is SGHKS and CDR2 is YYEKEE (reference sequence). Between the trimmed V and J ends, which lost 0 bases and 4 bases, there was a span of 2 bases. This CDR3 spans 12 amino acids. The CDR3 nucleotides read TGTGCCAGCAGCTTGGTAGGAAACACCATATATTTT. Translation gives CASSLVGNTIYF.

The V and J genes are TRBV5-1 and TRBJ2-1; 9 bases map to TRBD1. From germline, CDR1 is SGHRS and CDR2 YFSETQ. CDR3 length equals 14 residues. V shed 4 bases and J 4 bases; nucleotides not matched to a gene: 3. The CDR3 DNA follows: TGCGCCAGCAGCGCCGGGACAGGGTACAATGAGCAGTTCTTC. As protein: CASSAGTGYNEQFF.

In this sample, this clone turned up once. The rearrangement uses TRBV5-1 and TRBJ2-7; 11 bases align to TRBD2. J lost 6 bases, V lost 4 bases, and 6 bases had no gene match. Germline CDR1 and CDR2: SGHRS and YFSETQ. The CDR3 has 14 amino acids. The CDR3 nucleotides read TGCGCCAGCAGCGTCGGGACTAGCGGTCTCGAGCAGTACTTC. Its translation: CASSVGTSGLEQYF.

The rearrangement uses TRBV30 and TRBJ2-7, with D tentatively TRBD1 (6 bases). The CDR3 sequence is 19 residues long. Germline V gives CDR1 GTSNPN, CDR2 SVGIG (reference sequence). V lost 0 bases and J 2 bases, leaving 26 bases between the germline ends. CDR3 DNA: TGTGCCTGGAGTGTACCGGGACAAACGTTACAAGGGTCTCCCTACGAGCAGTACTTC. Translation: CAWSVPGQTLQGSPYEQYF.

The chain is built from TRBV5-1 and TRBJ2-7; D unclear. V was trimmed by 0 bases and J by 0 bases, leaving 13 bases between them. This CDR3 contains 16 residues. The V gene's germline CDR1 is SGHRS and CDR2 YFSETQ. The CDR3 sequence is CASSLAPRLDSYEQYF. The CDR3 nucleotides are TGCGCCAGCAGCTTGGCCCCTAGGTTAGACTCCTACGAGCAGTACTTC.

Remarks on this clone: Other DNA sequences in the sample encode the same CDR3. The rearrangement uses TRBV2 and TRBJ1-3; the D gene is possibly TRBD1 (5 bases). The CDR3 totals 13 residues. V lost 4 bases and J lost 3, with 7 bases in between. Germline V lookup: CDR1 SNHLY, CDR2 FYNNEI. In DNA form, the CDR3 reads TGTGCCAGCAGTGGGGGGTTTGGAAACACCATATATTTT. The encoded protein is CASSGGFGNTIYF.

Only one count was recorded for this clone. This chain joins TRBV5-1 and TRBJ1-2; D is possibly TRBD1 (5 bases). The V end lost 0 bases, the J end lost 8 bases, and 11 bases lay between the germline ends. The CDR3 has 13 amino acids. The V gene's germline CDR1 is SGHRS and CDR2 YFSETQ. CDR3 residues: CASSLGQLTGYTF. In DNA, the CDR3 is TGCGCCAGCAGCTTGGGACAGCTAACCGGCTACACCTTC.

The chain joins TRBV25-1 to TRBJ2-7; 9 bases match TRBD1. From germline, CDR1 is MGHDK and CDR2 SYGVNS. The CDR3 has 15 amino acids. Unmatched junction bases numbered 10, after V lost 6 bases and J lost 4 bases. CDR3 DNA sequence: TGTGCCAGCAGCTACCGGACAGGGGATCTGTACGAGCAGTACTTC. This codes for CASSYRTGDLYEQYF.